This T cell receptor (beta chain) was profiled in a study of T cell responses to AZD1222 COVID-19 vaccine. General study results and limits: A rise in Spike-specific TCR breadth and depth followed two AZD1222 doses. Donors were chiefly white British, with a greater number of females, and clonal diversity was perhaps underestimated. Unmutated variant regions are reportedly targeted by nearly half of spike-specific TCRs.

The length of the CDR3 is 17 residues. The V segment lost 5 bases and the J segment 1 base; nucleotides outside the gene matches: 13. Germline V CDR1 and CDR2: SEHNR, FQNEAQ (reference sequence). A word on this clone: Its specificity is not known.

Sequencing used immunoSEQ multiplex PCR; TCRdb keeps in-frame clones, though not all of them. In the table there are 90,000 to 120,000 clones, about 90% of which are singletons. The source was peripheral blood, collected on day 0 of AZD1222 vaccination. The source is an adult in good health. This chain uses TRBV7-9 with TRBJ2-5; 7 bases line up with TRBD2. CDR3 amino acids: CASSLLHLGTIQETQYF. CDR3 DNA: TGTGCCAGCAGCCTCCTACATCTCGGGACTATCCAAGAGACCCAGTACTTC.